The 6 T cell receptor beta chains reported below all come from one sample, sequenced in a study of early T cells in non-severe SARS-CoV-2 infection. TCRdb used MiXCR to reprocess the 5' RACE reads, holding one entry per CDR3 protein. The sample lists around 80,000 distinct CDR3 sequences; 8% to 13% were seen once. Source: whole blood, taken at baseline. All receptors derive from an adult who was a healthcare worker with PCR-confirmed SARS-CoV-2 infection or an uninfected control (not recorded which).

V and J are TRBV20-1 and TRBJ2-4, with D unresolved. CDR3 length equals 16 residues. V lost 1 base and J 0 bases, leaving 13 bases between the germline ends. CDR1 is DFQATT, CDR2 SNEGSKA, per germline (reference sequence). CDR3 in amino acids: CSARAGNILAKNIQYF. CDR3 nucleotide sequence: TGCAGTGCTAGAGCTGGGAACATCTTAGCCAAAAACATTCAGTACTTC.

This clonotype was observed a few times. The CDR3 DNA follows: TGTGCCAGCAGTGACCCCATCTCTGAAACGGACACCTATAATTCACCCCTCCACTTT. It is translated as CASSDPISETDTYNSPLHF. The chain recombines TRBV2 with TRBJ1-6; D might be TRBD1 (5 bases). V was pared by 3 bases and J by 2 bases, with 20 bases between. The CDR3 is 19 amino acids. The germline CDR1 and CDR2 sequences are SNHLY and FYNNEI.

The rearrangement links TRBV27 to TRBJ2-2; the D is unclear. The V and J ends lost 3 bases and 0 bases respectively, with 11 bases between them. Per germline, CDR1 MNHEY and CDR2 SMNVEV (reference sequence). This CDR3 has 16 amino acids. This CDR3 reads CASSFIAFANTGELFF. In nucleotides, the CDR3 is TGTGCCAGCAGTTTCATAGCCTTCGCGAACACCGGGGAGCTGTTTTTT.

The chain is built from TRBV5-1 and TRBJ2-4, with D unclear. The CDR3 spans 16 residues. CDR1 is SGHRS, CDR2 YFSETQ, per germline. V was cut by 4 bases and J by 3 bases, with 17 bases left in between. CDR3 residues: CASSPVEADVKNIQYF. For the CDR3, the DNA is TGCGCCAGCAGCCCGGTCGAGGCGGATGTCAAAAACATTCAGTACTTC.

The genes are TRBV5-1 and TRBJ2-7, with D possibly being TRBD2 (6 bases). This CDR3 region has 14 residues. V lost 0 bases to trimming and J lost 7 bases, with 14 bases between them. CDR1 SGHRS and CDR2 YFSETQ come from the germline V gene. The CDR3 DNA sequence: TGCGCCAGCAGCTTGGTATCGGGAGCAGCGGAGCAGTACTTC. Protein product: CASSLVSGAAEQYF. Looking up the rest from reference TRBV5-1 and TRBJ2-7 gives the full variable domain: KAGVTQTPRYLIKTRGQQVTLSCSPISGHRSVSWYQQTPGQGLQFLFEYFSETQRNKGNFPGRFSGRQFSNSRSEMNVSTLELGDSALYLCASSLVSGAAEQYFGPGTRLTVT.

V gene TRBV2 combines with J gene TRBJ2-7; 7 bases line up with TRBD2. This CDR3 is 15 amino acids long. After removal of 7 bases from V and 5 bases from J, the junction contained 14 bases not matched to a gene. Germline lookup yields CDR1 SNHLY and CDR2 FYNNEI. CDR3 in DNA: TGTGCCAGCACCCCGCCGGGGGGACCCTACCACGAGCAGTACTTC. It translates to CASTPPGGPYHEQYF.